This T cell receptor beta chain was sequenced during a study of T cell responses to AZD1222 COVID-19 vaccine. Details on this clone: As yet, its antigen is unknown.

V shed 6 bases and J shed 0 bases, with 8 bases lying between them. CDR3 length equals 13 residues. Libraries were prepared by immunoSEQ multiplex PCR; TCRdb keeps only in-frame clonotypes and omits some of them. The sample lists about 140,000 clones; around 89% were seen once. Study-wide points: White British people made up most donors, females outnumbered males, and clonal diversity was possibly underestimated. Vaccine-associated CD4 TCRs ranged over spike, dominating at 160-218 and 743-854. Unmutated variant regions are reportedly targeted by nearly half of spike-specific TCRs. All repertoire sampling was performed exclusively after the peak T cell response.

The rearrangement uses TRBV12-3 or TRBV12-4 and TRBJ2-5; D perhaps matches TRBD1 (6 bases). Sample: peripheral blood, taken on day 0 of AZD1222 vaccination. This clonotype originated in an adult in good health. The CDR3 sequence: CASRGDNQETQYF. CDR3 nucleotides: TGTGCCAGCAGGGGGGACAACCAAGAGACCCAGTACTTC.